Presented here are 26 T cell receptor beta chains from one specimen sequenced in a study of CD8 T cells in ankylosing spondylitis. In TCRdb, the 5' RACE reads were re-called with MiXCR into one record per CDR3 protein. The top ten clones hold 16% of a sample with approximately 200,000 distinct CDR3 sequences, roughly 13% of them seen once. The material sequenced was blood, either unsorted or a sorted T cell fraction (not recorded which). The receptor set was obtained from a male donor with ankylosing spondylitis or in good health (not recorded which).

This sequence joins TRBV12-3 or TRBV12-4 and TRBJ2-7; TRBD1 matches 11 bases. This CDR3 is built from 14 residues. The V gene end was trimmed by 7 bases and the J gene end by 7 bases; junction bases not matched to a gene: 9. Here the CDR3 reads CASNLGQGAGEQYF. The CDR3 DNA is TGTGCCAGCAACCTCGGACAGGGGGCTGGTGAGCAGTACTTC.

This clonotype was detected a few times. The genes are TRBV24-1 and TRBJ2-2, with a possible D match to TRBD2 (5 bases). The germline V gene encodes CDR1 KGHDR and CDR2 SFDVKD. The CDR3 extends over 14 amino acids. V dropped 7 bases and J dropped 0 bases, with 8 bases sitting between them. CDR3 DNA sequence: TGTGCCACCAGCGAGGGATCGAACACCGGGGAGCTGTTTTTT. This translates into CATSEGSNTGELFF.

This clonotype has a count of ten or more. The V gene is TRBV24-1, the J gene TRBJ2-5; a weak D match, TRBD2 (6 bases). The CDR3 is 15 residues long. Trimming cost V 0 bases and J 0 bases, with 7 bases left between them. Germline lookup yields CDR1 KGHDR and CDR2 SFDVKD. CDR3 DNA sequence: TGTGCCACCAGTGATTTGGAGCGGGACCAAGAGACCCAGTACTTC. Amino acids: CATSDLERDQETQYF.

This clonotype was seen at least ten times. This chain joins TRBV3-1 and TRBJ2-2, with TRBD2 matching over 14 bases. The CDR3 sequence is 14 residues long. The V segment lost 4 bases and the J segment 8 bases; nucleotides outside the gene matches: 0. Germline lookup yields CDR1 LGHDT and CDR2 YNNKEL (reference sequence). CDR3 DNA: TGTGCCAGCAGCCGGACTAGCGGGGGGGGGGAGCTGTTTTTT. It specifies CASSRTSGGGELFF.

The chain is built from TRBV4-1 and TRBJ2-7, with no clear D. Germline V gene sequence: CDR1 MGHRA, CDR2 YSYEKL. V shed 1 base and J shed 4 bases, with 14 bases lying between them. The CDR3 runs 15 residues. CDR3 DNA sequence: TGCGCCAGCAGCCAAGGACATCAGGTGGGGTACGAGCAGTACTTC. Amino acids: CASSQGHQVGYEQYF.

This chain connects TRBV5-5 to TRBJ2-7; 8 bases are a match to TRBD1. The CDR3 contains 15 residues. Per germline, CDR1 SGHKS and CDR2 YYEKEE (reference sequence). After removal of 4 bases from V and 0 bases from J, the junction contained 6 bases not matched to a gene. Written as DNA, the CDR3 is TGTGCCAGCAGCCTAGACAGGGGCTACTCCTACGAGCAGTACTTC. Protein: CASSLDRGYSYEQYF.

The chain carries TRBV7-9 and TRBJ2-5; the D gene is possibly TRBD1 (5 bases). The V gene lost 5 bases and the J gene lost 0 bases, with 10 bases spanning the gap. Germline values: CDR1 SEHNR, CDR2 FQNEAQ (reference sequence). CDR3 length equals 14 residues. CDR3 DNA sequence: TGTGCCAGCAGCAGCAGACAGAACCAAGAGACCCAGTACTTC. Its translation: CASSSRQNQETQYF.

The V and J genes are TRBV5-1 and TRBJ1-6; D possibly corresponds to TRBD1 (5 bases). The germline V and J ends were trimmed by 4 bases and 9 bases, with 14 bases remaining between them. Germline V gives CDR1 SGHRS, CDR2 YFSETQ. The length of the CDR3 is 14 residues. Here the CDR3 reads CASSPGTDSSPLHF. CDR3 in DNA: TGCGCCAGCAGCCCGGGGACCGACTCTTCACCCCTCCACTTT.

This clonotype was counted at least ten times. This chain links TRBV12-3 or TRBV12-4 with TRBJ2-3, with D unresolved. The CDR3 contains 14 residues. Deletions cut 4 bases from V and 2 bases from J, with 10 bases between. The CDR3 nucleotides are TGTGCCAGCAGTTACGACTCTTCCACAGATACGCAGTATTTT. Protein sequence: CASSYDSSTDTQYF.

V is TRBV9 and J is TRBJ2-1, with D perhaps TRBD2 (5 bases). The CDR3 consists of 12 residues. Germline CDR1 is SGDLS and CDR2 is YYNGEE. V lost 4 bases, J lost 12 bases, and 14 bases lay in between. CDR3 nucleotides: TGTGCCAGCAGCAACGGAAAGGCGGGGCAGTTCTTC. Amino acid sequence: CASSNGKAGQFF.

In its sample, this clonotype was seen a few times. The DNA of the CDR3 is TGTGCCATCAAAGGCAGCTCCTACGAGCAGTACTTC. Its protein is CAIKGSSYEQYF. The genes are TRBV10-3 and TRBJ2-7; D remains ambiguous. There are 12 residues in the CDR3. Germline assignment: CDR1 ENHRY and CDR2 SYGVKD. V lost 7 bases and J 0 bases, leaving 7 bases between the germline ends.

This clonotype was observed a few times. The rearrangement joins TRBV30 to TRBJ2-2; D is ambiguous. The germline V gene encodes CDR1 GTSNPN and CDR2 SVGIG (reference sequence). Trimming took off 3 bases at V and 7 bases at J, with 6 bases between the two ends. The CDR3 has 11 amino acids. CDR3 amino acids: CAWSVRGELFF. DNA for the CDR3: TGTGCCTGGAGCGTCCGCGGGGAGCTGTTTTTT. The full variable domain, rest sourced from reference TRBV30 and TRBJ2-2, is SQTIHQWPATLVQPVGSPLSLECTVEGTSNPNLYWYRQAAGRGLQLLFYSVGIGQISSEVPQNLSASRPQDRQFILSSKKLLLSDSGFYLCAWSVRGELFFGEGSRLTVL.

DNA of the CDR3: TGTGCCACCGAACTGTTCCCCGGGGAGCTGTTTTTT. This sequence encodes CATELFPGELFF. The J gene is TRBJ2-2, the V gene TRBV6-1; no clear D. Germline CDR1 and CDR2: MNHNS and SASEGT. V was trimmed by 10 bases and J by 6 bases, leaving 12 bases between them. The CDR3 has 12 amino acids.

This clonotype was seen only a few times. The chain has TRBV19 and TRBJ2-7; possibly TRBD2 for D (6 bases). Germline CDR1 LNHDA, CDR2 SQIVND (reference sequence). The V and J ends lost 7 bases and 0 bases respectively, with 13 bases between them. This CDR3 contains 14 residues. CDR3 DNA sequence: TGTGCCAGTACCATGACCGGGAGCTCCTACGAGCAGTACTTC. It encodes CASTMTGSSYEQYF.

This clonotype was found many times. The rearrangement uses TRBV7-7 and TRBJ2-5; a weak D match, TRBD2 (6 bases). The CDR3 has 15 amino acids. V was clipped by 1 base and J by 5 bases, with 14 bases between them. Germline V lookup: CDR1 SSHAT, CDR2 FNYEAQ (reference sequence). The CDR3 DNA reads as TGTGCCAGCAGCTTAGAGGCAGGTCGGGGGGAGACCCAGTACTTC. Translated, it gives CASSLEAGRGETQYF. Combining the CDR3 with reference TRBV7-7 and TRBJ2-5 gives the whole variable domain GAGVSQSPRYKVTKRGQDVTLRCDPISSHATLYWYQQALGQGPEFLTYFNYEAQPDKSGLPSDRFSAERPEGSISTLTIQRTEQRDSAMYRCASSLEAGRGETQYFGPGTRLLVL.

In this sample, this clonotype is medium-sized. The chain couples TRBV7-2 to TRBJ1-2; D might be TRBD1 (6 bases). Germline-derived CDR1 and CDR2 are SGHTA and FQGNSA. CDR3 size: 15 residues. Trimming removed 1 base at V and 4 bases at J, with 13 bases between. The CDR3 loop is CASSLEIGGGYGYTF. Written as DNA, the CDR3 is TGTGCCAGCAGCTTAGAGATAGGGGGGGGCTATGGCTACACCTTC.

The chain is built from TRBV5-1 and TRBJ2-7; TRBD1 might be the D (5 bases). The CDR3 loop spans 14 amino acids. With 0 bases removed from V and 7 bases from J, the gap between germline ends came to 14 bases. Germline V lookup: CDR1 SGHRS, CDR2 YFSETQ. The CDR3 region is CASSLAQGGGEQYF. The CDR3 nucleotides are TGCGCCAGCAGCTTGGCCCAGGGTGGCGGAGAGCAGTACTTC.

The chain has TRBV7-9 and TRBJ1-4; D is undetermined. The germline CDR1 and CDR2 sequences are SEHNR and FQNEAQ (reference sequence). The CDR3 is 14 residues long. The ends were cut back, 1 base at V and 8 bases at J, with 11 bases in the middle. The CDR3 DNA is TGTGCCAGCAGCTTAGAACAGAGCCCCGAAAAACTGTTTTTT. It translates to CASSLEQSPEKLFF.

There are many counts of this clonotype. The CDR3 region is CASSLARQGGSNSEQFF. Written as DNA, the CDR3 is TGTGCCAGCAGCTTAGCGCGGCAGGGGGGATCCAACAGTGAGCAGTTCTTC. The chain joins TRBV7-8 to TRBJ2-1; TRBD1 might be the D (7 bases). The CDR3 contains 17 residues. Germline CDR1 SGHVS, CDR2 FQNEAQ. The V end was cut by 0 bases, the J end by 9 bases, with 21 bases between.

This chain joins TRBV10-2 and TRBJ2-7; D not resolved. The CDR3 runs to 12 residues. From germline, CDR1 is WSHSY and CDR2 SAAADI. V was clipped by 8 bases and J by 5 bases, with 13 bases between them. The CDR3 region is CASFEGFDEQYF. The CDR3 DNA follows: TGCGCCAGCTTCGAAGGGTTCGACGAGCAGTACTTC.

This clonotype was counted at least ten times. The V gene is TRBV4-1, the J gene TRBJ1-1; D is possibly TRBD1 (5 bases). Trimming removed 1 base at V and 3 bases at J, with 9 bases between. CDR3 length: 14 amino acids. Germline loops: CDR1 MGHRA, CDR2 YSYEKL. The CDR3 reads CASSQGGTYTEAFF. The CDR3 DNA reads TGCGCCAGCAGCCAAGGTGGGACTTACACTGAAGCTTTCTTT.

The V gene is TRBV5-1, the J gene TRBJ2-2; D may be TRBD1 or TRBD2 (6 bases each). CDR3 length: 16 residues. CDR1 SGHRS and CDR2 YFSETQ come from the germline V gene. V was pared by 0 bases and J by 6 bases, with 15 bases between. The CDR3 protein is CASSLVGGPSAGELFF. The CDR3 nucleotides read TGCGCCAGCAGCTTGGTCGGGGGCCCGTCTGCCGGGGAGCTGTTTTTT.

This clonotype was seen a handful of times. This chain joins TRBV25-1 and TRBJ2-5; no reliable D call. The CDR3 consists of 12 residues. The germline CDR1 and CDR2 sequences are MGHDK and SYGVNS. Trimming took 2 bases from V and 5 from J, leaving 6 bases between them. CDR3 amino acids: CASSETLETQYF. The CDR3, as DNA: TGTGCCAGCAGTGAAACATTGGAGACCCAGTACTTC.

The chain combines TRBV7-2 with TRBJ2-2; 12 bases align to TRBD2. CDR1 is SGHTA and CDR2 is FQGNSA in the germline V gene. The CDR3 has 14 amino acids. After removal of 10 bases from V and 7 bases from J, the junction contained 7 bases not matched to a gene. CDR3 sequence: CAILGLAGNGELFF. CDR3 sequence (DNA): TGTGCCATCCTGGGACTAGCGGGCAACGGGGAGCTGTTTTTT.

This clonotype occurred a few times. The chain links TRBV7-8 to TRBJ2-1; 7 positions match TRBD2. With V trimmed by 5 bases and J by 7 bases, 11 bases remained unmatched. Looked up from germline, CDR1 is SGHVS and CDR2 is FQNEAQ. This CDR3 contains 15 residues. This chain's CDR3 is CASSPTPGTINEQFF. The CDR3 region has the DNA TGTGCCAGCAGCCCAACCCCCGGGACTATAAATGAGCAGTTCTTC.

Ten or more counts support this clonotype. The chain links TRBV4-1 to TRBJ2-2; D is perhaps TRBD2 (5 bases). The CDR3 spans 15 residues. Trimming stripped 5 bases from V and 6 bases from J, with 16 bases between. Germline V gene sequence: CDR1 MGHRA, CDR2 YSYEKL. CDR3 bases: TGCGCCAGCAGCGGGAGTGGGCTAGCTCCCGGGGAGCTGTTTTTT. Translation gives CASSGSGLAPGELFF.